This TCR beta chain stems from a study of early T cells in non-severe SARS-CoV-2 infection. Across the study: Bulk RNA taken from unsorted whole blood was sequenced, leaving chains unpaired.

Only a few counts were recorded for this clonotype. Its antigen is not identified. Regarding the study as a whole: CD4 and private specificities were missed by VDJdb matching, which favored anti-spike CD8 responses.

Attachment of unique molecular identifiers to individual cDNA molecules was performed. From the 5' RACE reads, TCRdb called clonotypes with MiXCR, one entry per CDR3 protein. Of about 100,000 distinct CDR3 sequences in the sample, over 10% are singletons; the top ten hold around 3.1%. Germline lookup yields CDR1 MNHEY and CDR2 SVGAGI. The length of the CDR3 is 12 residues. The V gene lost 4 bases and the J gene lost 6 bases, with 8 bases spanning the gap. Material for sequencing was whole blood. The gene calls are TRBV6-5 and TRBJ2-3; D gene unclear. This TCR was recovered from an adult who was a healthcare worker with PCR-confirmed SARS-CoV-2 infection or an uninfected control (not recorded which). The DNA of the CDR3 is TGTGCCAGCAGTTCCACCCTGGATACGCAGTATTTT. This sequence encodes CASSSTLDTQYF.